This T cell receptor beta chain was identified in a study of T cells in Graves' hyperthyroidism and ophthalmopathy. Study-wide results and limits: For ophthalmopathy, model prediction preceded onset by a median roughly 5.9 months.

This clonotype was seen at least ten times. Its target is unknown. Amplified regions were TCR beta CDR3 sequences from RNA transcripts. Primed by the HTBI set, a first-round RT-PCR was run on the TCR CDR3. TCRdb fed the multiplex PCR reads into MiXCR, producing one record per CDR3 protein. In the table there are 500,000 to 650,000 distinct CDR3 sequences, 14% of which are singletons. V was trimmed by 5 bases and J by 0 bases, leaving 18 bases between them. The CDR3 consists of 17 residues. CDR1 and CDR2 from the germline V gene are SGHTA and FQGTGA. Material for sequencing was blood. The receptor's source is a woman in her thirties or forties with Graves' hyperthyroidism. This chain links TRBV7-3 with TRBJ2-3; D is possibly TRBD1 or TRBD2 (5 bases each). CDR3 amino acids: CASSPNPGPTSTDTQYF. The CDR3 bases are TGTGCCAGCAGCCCAAACCCGGGACCGACTAGCACAGATACGCAGTATTTT.